Presented here are 29 T cell receptor beta chains from one specimen sequenced in a study of cytomegalovirus exposure and HLA in healthy donors. Sequencing used immunoSEQ multiplex PCR; TCRdb keeps in-frame clones, though not all of them. The sample carries 55,000 to 70,000 clones, more than 85% recorded once. Sequenced: PBMCs. These receptors came from a man younger than 35 in good health and CMV-seropositive.

The CDR3 sequence is CASTSGNEKLFF. The CDR3 region has the DNA TGCGCCAGCACCTCGGGGAATGAAAAACTGTTTTTT. The chain carries TRBV5-1 and TRBJ1-4; D uncertain. Germline V gene data show CDR1 as SGHRS and CDR2 as YFSETQ. Trimming pared 6 bases from V and 5 bases from J, leaving 8 bases between. This CDR3 is 12 amino acids long.

The chain couples TRBV2 to TRBJ1-1; a possible D gene is TRBD1 (5 bases). The germline V gene encodes CDR1 SNHLY and CDR2 FYNNEI. The germline V and J ends were trimmed by 8 bases and 5 bases, with 15 bases remaining between them. The CDR3 length is 13 residues. As DNA, the CDR3 is TGTGCCAGCGCGTCGGCAGGGTGGACTGAAGCTTTCTTT. Amino acids: CASASAGWTEAFF.

V is TRBV27 and J is TRBJ2-1, with D perhaps matching TRBD2 (5 bases). The CDR3 has 15 amino acids. The V gene lost 6 bases and the J gene lost 9 bases, with 21 bases spanning the gap. Germline V gene sequence: CDR1 MNHEY, CDR2 SMNVEV (reference sequence). CDR3 in DNA: TGTGCCAGCAGCCTTGAGACTAACGCCTTCGGTGAGCAGTTCTTC. Its translation is CASSLETNAFGEQFF.

This chain links TRBV9 with TRBJ2-3; 11 nucleotides match TRBD2. J was trimmed by 4 bases and V by 3 bases; bases with no gene match: 7. The CDR3 covers 16 residues. The germline CDR1 and CDR2 sequences are SGDLS and YYNGEE. DNA of the CDR3: TGTGCCAGCAGCGCCCCACTAGCGGGAGATCCAGATACGCAGTATTTT. This translates into CASSAPLAGDPDTQYF.

The CDR3 region has the DNA TGTGCCACCAGCAAGGGGAGGACAGATACGCAGTATTTT. Its protein is CATSKGRTDTQYF. The genes are TRBV15 and TRBJ2-3; a possible D gene is TRBD2 (6 bases). Germline V gene lookup returns CDR1 LNHNV and CDR2 YYDKDF (reference sequence). Trimming removed 4 bases at V and 3 bases at J, with 8 bases between. The CDR3 runs 13 residues.

The chain employs TRBV28 and TRBJ2-7, with D possibly being TRBD1 (7 bases). The CDR3 covers 15 residues. V lost 6 bases and J lost 6, with 21 bases in between. CDR1 is MDHEN, CDR2 SYDVKM, per germline. The CDR3 nucleotides are TGTGCCAGCAGCCGAGACAGGGCCCGGGGGCTCGAGCAGTACTTC. This codes for CASSRDRARGLEQYF.

This clone occurred once. The chain links TRBV10-2 to TRBJ2-7; TRBD1 matches at 7 bases. The CDR3 spans 12 residues. Trimming took 6 bases from V and 2 from J; bases not matched to a gene: 1. CDR1 and CDR2 (germline): WSHSY, SAAADI. CDR3 sequence: CASRTGTYEQYF. CDR3 nucleotide sequence: TGCGCCAGCAGGACAGGGACCTACGAGCAGTACTTC.

This chain uses TRBV6-5 with TRBJ1-2, with D maybe TRBD1 (5 bases). The CDR3 sequence is 14 residues long. Trimming removed 11 bases from V and 4 bases from J, with 20 bases in between. In germline, CDR1 is MNHEY, CDR2 SVGAGI. The CDR3 protein is CAAGGKLSLYGYTF. The CDR3 nucleotides are TGTGCCGCCGGGGGTAAACTTTCTCTCTATGGCTACACCTTC.

The chain has TRBV7-2 and TRBJ2-7, with D possibly TRBD2 on 6 matching bases. The V end lost 4 bases, the J end lost 3 bases, and 13 bases lay between the germline ends. This CDR3 spans 14 amino acids. Germline V gene data show CDR1 as SGHTA and CDR2 as FQGNSA. CDR3 sequence: CASSSGGSVYEQYF. In DNA form, the CDR3 reads TGTGCCAGCAGCTCCGGGGGTTCAGTCTACGAGCAGTACTTC.

The CDR3 is CASSERSSGGYEQYF. The CDR3 coding sequence is TGTGCCAGCAGTGAACGTTCGTCAGGGGGTTACGAGCAGTACTTC. The rearrangement links TRBV6-1 to TRBJ2-7, with 7 positions matching TRBD1. V lost 2 bases to trimming and J lost 4 bases; unmatched junction nucleotides: 8. Germline V CDR1 and CDR2: MNHNS, SASEGT. The CDR3 runs 15 residues.

The chain is built from TRBV30 and TRBJ1-2; a weak D match, TRBD1 (5 bases). The CDR3 is made up of 13 amino acids. Germline CDR1 reads GTSNPN; CDR2 reads SVGIG (reference sequence). The V end lost 5 bases, the J end lost 6 bases, and 16 bases lay between the germline ends. CDR3 region: CAWAWGEHDGYTF. The CDR3 region has the DNA TGTGCCTGGGCTTGGGGGGAACATGATGGCTACACCTTC.

V gene TRBV18 combines with J gene TRBJ2-3, with D perhaps TRBD2 (6 bases). The CDR3 contains 16 residues. Germline V CDR1 and CDR2: KGHSH, LQKENI. V lost 3 bases to trimming and J lost 0 bases, with 13 bases between them. CDR3 in amino acids: CASSPLNRESTDTQYF. CDR3 bases: TGTGCCAGCTCACCTCTAAACCGGGAGAGCACAGATACGCAGTATTTT.

The chain carries TRBV27 and TRBJ1-2, with D uncertain. The V and J ends lost 6 bases and 4 bases respectively, with 18 bases between them. CDR1 and CDR2 from the germline V gene are MNHEY and SMNVEV (reference sequence). The CDR3 is 15 amino acids. The CDR3 coding sequence is TGTGCCAGCAGGGAGGGTGGGCCCGAAGTCTATGGCTACACCTTC. It is translated as CASREGGPEVYGYTF.

CDR3 sequence: CASSVEGSRNTEAFF. The CDR3 region has the DNA TGTGCCAGCAGCGTAGAGGGGTCAAGGAACACTGAAGCTTTCTTT. The V call is TRBV9, the J call TRBJ1-1; tentative D call: TRBD1 (5 bases). The germline V gene encodes CDR1 SGDLS and CDR2 YYNGEE. Trimming stripped 0 bases from V and 1 base from J, with 10 bases between. The CDR3 covers 15 residues. Drawing the rest from reference TRBV9 and TRBJ1-1, the complete variable domain is DSGVTQTPKHLITATGQRVTLRCSPRSGDLSVYWYQQSLDQGLQFLIQYYNGEERAKGNILERFSAQQFPDLHSELNLSSLELGDSALYFCASSVEGSRNTEAFFGQGTRLTVV.

The rearrangement uses TRBV5-1 and TRBJ1-3; 8 bases agree with TRBD1. Germline V gene sequence: CDR1 SGHRS, CDR2 YFSETQ. V lost 0 bases, J lost 0 bases, and 8 bases stayed unmatched. The CDR3 covers 18 residues. CDR3 region: CASSLGGTGSSSGNTIYF. CDR3 DNA sequence: TGCGCCAGCAGCTTGGGTGGGACAGGATCCAGCTCTGGAAACACCATATATTTT. The whole variable domain, filled in from reference TRBV5-1 and TRBJ1-3, reads KAGVTQTPRYLIKTRGQQVTLSCSPISGHRSVSWYQQTPGQGLQFLFEYFSETQRNKGNFPGRFSGRQFSNSRSEMNVSTLELGDSALYLCASSLGGTGSSSGNTIYFGEGSWLTVV.

This rearrangement joins TRBV27 to TRBJ2-7; TRBD1 matches at 8 bases. The CDR3 covers 14 residues. V was pared by 3 bases and J by 2 bases, with 3 bases of the junction left unmatched. Germline V gene sequence: CDR1 MNHEY, CDR2 SMNVEV (reference sequence). CDR3 sequence reads: CASSLTGAPYEQYF. Written as DNA, the CDR3 is TGTGCCAGCAGTTTGACAGGGGCCCCCTACGAGCAGTACTTC.

CDR3 nucleotides: TGTGCCAGCAGACCAGGGGGCGCTAGGACTGGGGCCAACGTCCTGACTTTC. This encodes CASRPGGARTGANVLTF. The J gene is TRBJ2-6, the V gene TRBV7-9; 8 bases align to TRBD1. Germline V lookup: CDR1 SEHNR, CDR2 FQNEAQ (reference sequence). This CDR3 is built from 17 residues. Trimming removed 6 bases from V and 2 bases from J; junction bases left unmatched: 9.

The chain joins TRBV27 to TRBJ2-4; weak D call: TRBD1 (5 bases). CDR3 length: 16 amino acids. From germline, CDR1 is MNHEY and CDR2 SMNVEV (reference sequence). V was pared by 3 bases and J by 1 base, with 13 bases between. Here the CDR3 DNA reads TGTGCCAGCAGTTTTGTCCCAGGGTTCGCCAAAAACATTCAGTACTTC. This encodes CASSFVPGFAKNIQYF.

The V gene is TRBV27, the J gene TRBJ1-4, with TRBD1 matching over 7 bases. The CDR3 consists of 14 residues. The germline V gene encodes CDR1 MNHEY and CDR2 SMNVEV (reference sequence). The V and J ends lost 3 bases and 8 bases, in that order; junction bases with no gene match: 6. CDR3 bases: TGTGCCAGCAGTTTGACAGGGAACTTGGAAAAACTGTTTTTT. Translation gives CASSLTGNLEKLFF.

This clone was seen a single time. The CDR3 bases are TGTGCCAGCAGTTACTTGACAGGGGGCGAGACCCAGTACTTC. It encodes CASSYLTGGETQYF. The chain recombines TRBV6-5 with TRBJ2-5, with 10 bases matching TRBD1. The CDR3 consists of 14 residues. CDR1 and CDR2 from the germline V gene are MNHEY and SVGAGI. V dropped 1 base and J dropped 5; count of bases not matched to a gene: 1.

This clone was counted only a few times. The chain couples TRBV10-3 to TRBJ2-7; 10 bases are shared with TRBD1. The CDR3 is made up of 16 amino acids. The V and J ends lost 10 bases and 2 bases, in that order; junction bases with no gene match: 14. CDR1 and CDR2 from the germline V gene are ENHRY and SYGVKD. The DNA of the CDR3 is TGTGCCACACACCCACTCCCAGGACAGGGGGCCTACGAGCAGTACTTC. It is translated as CATHPLPGQGAYEQYF.

This sequence joins TRBV30 and TRBJ2-7; D is uncertain. CDR3 size: 13 residues. Per germline, CDR1 GTSNPN and CDR2 SVGIG (reference sequence). Deletions cut 1 base from V and 5 bases from J, with 12 bases between. The CDR3 region has the DNA TGTGCCTGGAGTGGGGTAATACGGGACGAGCAGTACTTC. Encoded protein: CAWSGVIRDEQYF.

This clone was counted a single time. The gene calls are TRBV14 and TRBJ2-7, with TRBD1 identical over 7 bases. The CDR3 runs 13 residues. Germline assignment: CDR1 SGHDN and CDR2 FVKESK. V shed 8 bases and J 0 bases; nucleotides not matched to a gene: 4. The CDR3 nucleotides are TGTGCCAGCCGGGACAGAAACTCCTACGAGCAGTACTTC. As protein: CASRDRNSYEQYF.

This clone was counted between two and nine times. Other DNA sequences in the sample encode the same CDR3. The CDR3 sequence is CASSDSYGYTF. The CDR3 DNA is TGTGCCAGCAGTGACAGCTATGGCTACACCTTC. The V call is TRBV28, the J call TRBJ1-2; D is possibly TRBD1 (5 bases). The CDR3 has 11 residues. The V end was cut by 5 bases, the J end by 4 bases, with 5 bases between. Germline V gene lookup returns CDR1 MDHEN and CDR2 SYDVKM.

The rearrangement uses TRBV27 and TRBJ2-7, with 8 bases aligning to TRBD1. Germline CDR1 reads MNHEY; CDR2 reads SMNVEV (reference sequence). V lost 7 bases, J lost 4 bases, and 9 bases stayed unmatched. This CDR3 has 14 amino acids. The CDR3 loop is CASKPGQARYEQYF. The CDR3 DNA reads as TGTGCCAGCAAACCGGGACAGGCTAGGTACGAGCAGTACTTC.

This clone was picked up one time. This chain links TRBV18 with TRBJ2-2, with D perhaps matching TRBD1 (5 bases). Trimming pared 4 bases from V and 1 base from J, leaving 10 bases between. This CDR3 is 15 amino acids long. The germline gives CDR1 KGHSH, CDR2 LQKENI. The CDR3 nucleotides are TGTGCCAGCTCACTGACAGACATGAACACCGGGGAGCTGTTTTTT. This encodes CASSLTDMNTGELFF. Full variable domain (remainder filled in from reference TRBV18 and TRBJ2-2): NAGVMQNPRHLVRRRGQEARLRCSPMKGHSHVYWYRQLPEEGLKFMVYLQKENIIDESGMPKERFSAEFPKEGPSILRIQQVVRGDSAAYFCASSLTDMNTGELFFGEGSRLTVL.

The chain uses TRBV19 and TRBJ1-2; possible D gene TRBD1, 5 bases. The CDR3 spans 14 residues. The germline gives CDR1 LNHDA, CDR2 SQIVND (reference sequence). The V and J ends lost 3 bases and 2 bases respectively, with 10 bases between them. The CDR3 region is CASSIDSLNYGYTF. In nucleotides, the CDR3 is TGTGCCAGTAGTATCGACAGCTTAAACTATGGCTACACCTTC.

This rearrangement joins TRBV2 to TRBJ1-4, with D unclear. V was trimmed by 8 bases and J by 14 bases, leaving 18 bases between them. This CDR3 region has 12 residues. Germline assignment: CDR1 SNHLY and CDR2 FYNNEI. Here the CDR3 reads CASLSEEGPLFF. The DNA of the CDR3 is TGTGCCAGCCTAAGCGAGGAGGGCCCGCTGTTTTTT.

The CDR3 sequence is CASISSGRTYNEQFF. The CDR3 DNA follows: TGTGCCAGCATTTCTAGCGGGAGGACCTACAATGAGCAGTTCTTC. V and J are TRBV6-1 and TRBJ2-1, with 11 bases fitting TRBD2. Germline CDR1 reads MNHNS; CDR2 reads SASEGT. J gave up 2 bases and V 7 bases, and 4 bases lay outside the gene matches. The length of the CDR3 is 15 residues.